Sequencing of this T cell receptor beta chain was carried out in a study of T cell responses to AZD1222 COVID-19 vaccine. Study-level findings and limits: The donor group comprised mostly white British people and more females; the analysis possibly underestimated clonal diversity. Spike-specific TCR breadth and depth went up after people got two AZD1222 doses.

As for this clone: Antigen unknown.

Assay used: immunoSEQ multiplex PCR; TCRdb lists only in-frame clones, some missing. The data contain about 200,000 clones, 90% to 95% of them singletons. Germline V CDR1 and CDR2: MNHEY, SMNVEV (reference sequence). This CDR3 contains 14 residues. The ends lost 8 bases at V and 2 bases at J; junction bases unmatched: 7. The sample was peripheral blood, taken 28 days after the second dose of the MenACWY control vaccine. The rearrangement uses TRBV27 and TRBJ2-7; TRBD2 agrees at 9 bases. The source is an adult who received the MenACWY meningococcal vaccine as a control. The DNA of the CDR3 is TGTGCCAGCGGGTTAGCGGGAGCCCCCTACGAGCAGTACTTC. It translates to CASGLAGAPYEQYF.